Here is one T cell receptor (beta chain) with its context. What it binds is unknown. This record belongs to a study of Graves' ophthalmopathy and Graves' hyperthyroidism. Study-level background: Over 18 months of follow-up, stable hyperthyroidism required that no ophthalmopathy appear.

The CDR3 covers 13 residues. CDR1 and CDR2 (germline): MRHNA, SNTAGT. RNA transcripts were the source from which TCR beta CDR3 regions were amplified. HTBI-primed RT-PCR formed the first round, and a multiplex PCR formed the second. TCRdb independently ran MiXCR on the multiplex PCR reads; one entry per CDR3 protein. The sample contains about 500,000 distinct CDR3 sequences, under 45% of which appear only once. Broader study findings: For separating ophthalmopathy from stable hyperthyroidism, a 13-signature model gave under 90% sensitivity and 81.08% specificity.

Sequencing was carried out using peripheral blood or thyroid tissue (not recorded which). The rearrangement uses TRBV6-4 and TRBJ2-5; D is undetermined. The J call may be in error: the DNA end matches TRBJ2-7 better. This TCR was sampled from an adult man with Graves' hyperthyroidism. CDR3 in amino acids: CASSDGFSYEQYF. Written as DNA, the CDR3 is TGTGCCAGCAGTGACGGTTTTTCCTACGAGCAGTACTTC.